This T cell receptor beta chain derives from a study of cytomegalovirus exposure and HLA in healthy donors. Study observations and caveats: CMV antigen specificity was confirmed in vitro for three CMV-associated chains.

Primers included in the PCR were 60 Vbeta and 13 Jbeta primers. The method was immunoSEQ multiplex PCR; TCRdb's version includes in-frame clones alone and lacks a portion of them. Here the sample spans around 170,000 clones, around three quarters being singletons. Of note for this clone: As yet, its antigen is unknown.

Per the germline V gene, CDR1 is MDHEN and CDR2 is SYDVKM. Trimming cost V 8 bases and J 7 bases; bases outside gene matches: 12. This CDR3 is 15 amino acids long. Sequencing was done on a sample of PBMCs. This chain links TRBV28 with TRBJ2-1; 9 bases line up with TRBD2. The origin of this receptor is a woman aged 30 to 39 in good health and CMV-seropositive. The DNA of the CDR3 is TGTGCCAGCGCAAGGCTGGCGGGGGGGTTAAATGAGCAGTTCTTC. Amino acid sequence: CASARLAGGLNEQFF. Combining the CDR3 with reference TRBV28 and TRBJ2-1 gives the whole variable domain DVKVTQSSRYLVKRTGEKVFLECVQDMDHENMFWYRQDPGLGLRLIYFSYDVKMKEKGDIPEGYSVSREKKERFSLILESASTNQTSMYLCASARLAGGLNEQFFGPGTRLTVL.